The clone carrying this T cell receptor beta chain was recorded a few times. The antigen remains unidentified. This sample was included in a study of early T cells in non-severe SARS-CoV-2 infection. Study-wide findings and caveats: Anti-spike CD8 responses were favored by VDJdb matching, which missed private and CD4 specificities.

Individual cDNA molecules received unique molecular identifiers during library preparation. TCRdb independently ran MiXCR on the 5' RACE reads; one entry per CDR3 protein. This sample carries about 37,000 distinct CDR3 sequences, about 5.3% of them seen once, and the ten largest clones take about a quarter. The TCR sequence derives from an adult who was a healthcare worker with PCR-confirmed SARS-CoV-2 infection or an uninfected control (not recorded which). The sample consisted of whole blood.

CDR3 nucleotides: TGTGCCAGCTCACCACGGGCAGGGGGCGGGAACACTGAAGCTTTCTTT. The encoded protein is CASSPRAGGGNTEAFF. This chain links TRBV18 with TRBJ1-1; the match to TRBD1 covers 8 bases. This CDR3 region has 16 residues. Germline CDR1 reads KGHSH; CDR2 reads LQKENI. Trimming took 1 base from V and 1 from J; bases not matched to a gene: 5.